The T cell receptor (beta chain) under discussion was sequenced for a study of cytomegalovirus exposure and HLA in healthy donors. Study-level information: The Caucasian-associated ancestry cluster held 65% to 90% of approximately 400 genotyped donors. General study points: Analyzed later, association rates of TCRs varied across HLA loci, with DRB1 most and HLA-C fewest. In a later analysis, V- and J-gene trimming of beta chains associated with a DCLRE1C missense variant, replicated independently. Because they were indistinguishable, some V segments, including TRBV6-2 and TRBV6-3, were excluded.

With 60 Vbeta and 13 Jbeta primers, the PCR was carried out. Produced via immunoSEQ multiplex PCR; TCRdb's table is partial and in-frame only. The table has some 160,000 clones, about 82% seen once. The CDR3 spans 15 residues. V shed 5 bases and J shed 0 bases, with 12 bases lying between them. Germline assignment: CDR1 SEHNR and CDR2 FQNEAQ (reference sequence). With regard to this clone: Its specificity is not known.

The sample consisted of PBMCs. The genes are TRBV7-9 and TRBJ2-3; D is possibly TRBD2 (6 bases). The TCR comes from a woman between 40 and 55 years old in good health and CMV-seropositive. CDR3 nucleotide sequence: TGTGCCAGCAGCGCACGACTAGAGAGCACAGATACGCAGTATTTT. Translating it yields CASSARLESTDTQYF.